This entry is about one TCR beta chain. The antigen is unknown. The sample originates from a study of post-analysis software for immune sequencing data. For the study at large: As for disease course, relapsing-remitting, secondary progressive and progressive-relapsing multiple sclerosis were all included. Study results and caveats: There were five TRBV segments more frequent in patients than controls, and TRBV5-6, TRBV5-1 and TRBV20-1 were among them. When compared against controls, multiple sclerosis patients showed significantly lower normalized Chao1 diversity.

Each TCR beta cDNA library carried unique molecular identifiers. cDNA molecules numbering around 450,000 came from approximately 0.91 to 9.4 million T cells. One entry per CDR3 protein, called by TCRdb with MiXCR from the PCR reads. The sample records 350,000 to 500,000 distinct CDR3 sequences, roughly 38% being singletons. V dropped 0 bases and J dropped 5 bases, with 17 bases sitting between them. The CDR3 covers 16 residues. The germline CDR1 and CDR2 sequences are SGHRS and YFSETQ. This clonotype was sampled from a girl aged 2-10 years with multiple sclerosis. The chain links TRBV5-1 to TRBJ1-2; possible D gene TRBD1, 5 bases. Specimen: blood. DNA of the CDR3: TGCGCCAGCAGCTTGGCCAGAGACAGAGTAGGGTATGGCTACACCTTC. It specifies CASSLARDRVGYGYTF.